The TCR beta chain under discussion was sequenced for a study of beta chain features in type 1 diabetes. For this clone: A far larger clone is a single base away, which makes a read error likely.

As every portion of the isolated RNA was reverse transcribed, the sequencing read expressed TCRB transcripts. Assay used: immunoSEQ multiplex PCR; TCRdb lists only in-frame clones, some missing. The repertoire holds hundreds of thousands of clones, with around 15% as singletons. CD45RO/CCR7/CD25/CD127/CD95/CD27 separated CD4+ naive, central memory, regulatory and stem cell-like memory cells by sorting. With 2 bases clipped from V and 1 base from J, the junction kept 4 bases outside the gene matches. There are 16 residues in the CDR3. From germline, CDR1 is SGHRS and CDR2 YFSETQ. The chain couples TRBV5-1 to TRBJ2-4; 9 bases are shared with TRBD1. Sequencing used central memory CD4+ T cells from blood. The source is a man aged 30 to 39 in good health. CDR3 region: CASSFEQGAAKNIQYF. In DNA form, the CDR3 reads TGCGCCAGCAGCTTCGAACAGGGGGCGGCCAAAAACATTCAGTACTTC.